Each of the 10 T cell receptor beta chains below was sequenced from the same sample in a study of cytomegalovirus exposure and HLA in healthy donors. Only in-frame clones appear in the TCRdb table, and some are missing; sequencing was by immunoSEQ multiplex PCR. The repertoire consists of 150,000 to 200,000 clones, with 85% to 90% occurring once and the leading ten covering about 9.3%. Sequences were obtained from PBMCs. These receptors were obtained from a woman younger than 35 in good health and CMV-seropositive.

This chain joins TRBV19 and TRBJ1-5, with TRBD1 matching over 11 bases. V lost 6 bases to trimming and J lost 5 bases; unmatched junction nucleotides: 6. The CDR3 extends over 15 amino acids. CDR1 LNHDA and CDR2 SQIVND come from the germline V gene (reference sequence). The CDR3 DNA reads as TGTGCCAGTAGCAAGGACAGGGGGCGGGATCAGCCCCAGCATTTT. The encoded protein is CASSKDRGRDQPQHF. Full variable domain (missing parts from reference TRBV19 and TRBJ1-5): DGGITQSPKYLFRKEGQNVTLSCEQNLNHDAMYWYRQDPGQGLRLIYYSQIVNDFQKGDIAEGYSVSREKKESFPLTVTSAQKNPTAFYLCASSKDRGRDQPQHFGDGTRLSIL.

The rearrangement uses TRBV2 and TRBJ2-1; possibly TRBD2 for D (5 bases). Germline values: CDR1 SNHLY, CDR2 FYNNEI. CDR3 length: 14 residues. V was cut by 8 bases and J by 6 bases, with 17 bases left in between. CDR3 residues: CASEGRSARNEQFF. The CDR3 coding sequence is TGTGCCAGCGAGGGCCGATCGGCGCGCAATGAGCAGTTCTTC.

The DNA for the CDR3 is TGTGCCAGCAGCACAGGAGAGAACACTGAAGCTTTCTTT. Translated: CASSTGENTEAFF. The V and J genes are TRBV7-9 and TRBJ1-1; a weak D match, TRBD1 (5 bases). The CDR3 has 13 amino acids. V dropped 5 bases and J dropped 1 base, with 8 bases sitting between them. Germline CDR1 is SEHNR and CDR2 is FQNEAQ (reference sequence). Combining the CDR3 with reference TRBV7-9 and TRBJ1-1 gives the whole variable domain DTGVSQNPRHKITKRGQNVTFRCDPISEHNRLYWYRQTLGQGPEFLTYFQNEAQLEKSRLLSDRFSAERPKGSFSTLEIQRTEQGDSAMYLCASSTGENTEAFFGQGTRLTVV.

CDR3 amino acids: CSVVAGIHGGPQHF. DNA of the CDR3: TGCAGCGTTGTAGCAGGGATACACGGGGGGCCCCAGCATTTT. The chain recombines TRBV29-1 with TRBJ1-5; D is possibly TRBD1 (5 bases). CDR1 SQVTM and CDR2 ANQGSEA come from the germline V gene. The CDR3 is 14 residues long. The V end lost 4 bases, the J end lost 9 bases, and 19 bases lay between the germline ends. The full variable domain, in which reference TRBV29-1 and TRBJ1-5 provide the parts outside the CDR3, is SAVISQKPSRDICQRGTSLTIQCQVDSQVTMMFWYRQQPGQSLTLIATANQGSEATYESGFVIDKFPISRPNLTFSTLTVSNMSPEDSSIYLCSVVAGIHGGPQHFGDGTRLSIL.

The rearrangement joins TRBV7-3 to TRBJ1-1, with 8 bases aligning to TRBD1. V lost 2 bases to trimming and J lost 5 bases; unmatched junction nucleotides: 10. The CDR3 contains 16 residues. From germline, CDR1 is SGHTA and CDR2 FQGTGA. The CDR3 coding sequence is TGTGCCAGCAGCTTAGGCGCAGGGGGCTTTGGTACTGAAGCTTTCTTT. Residues: CASSLGAGGFGTEAFF.

The CDR3 coding sequence is TGCAGCGGCGTTACAGGGGAAGCTTTCTTT. It yields the protein CSGVTGEAFF. The chain links TRBV29-1 to TRBJ1-1; possible D gene TRBD1, 6 bases. The CDR3 consists of 10 residues. The V end lost 7 bases, the J end lost 8 bases, and 11 bases lay between the germline ends. In germline, CDR1 is SQVTM, CDR2 ANQGSEA.

CDR3 DNA sequence: TGTGCCAGCAGTCCGACAGGTTGGGAGACCCAGTACTTC. Translating gives CASSPTGWETQYF. V usage is TRBV27 and J usage is TRBJ2-5; D is perhaps TRBD1 (6 bases). Germline V lookup: CDR1 MNHEY, CDR2 SMNVEV (reference sequence). V was shortened by 5 bases and J by 5 bases, with 12 bases between the two germline ends. CDR3 size: 13 residues.

The chain joins TRBV16 to TRBJ1-2; 9 bases align to TRBD1. The CDR3 consists of 19 residues. In germline, CDR1 is KGHSY, CDR2 FQNENV. The ends lost 1 base at V and 4 bases at J; junction bases unmatched: 16. CDR3 nucleotide sequence: TGTGCCAGCAGCCAATACTCCCCCCGGGACAGGGCTCTTCTCTATGGCTACACCTTC. Encoded protein: CASSQYSPRDRALLYGYTF. Using reference TRBV16 and TRBJ1-2 for the parts outside the CDR3, the full variable domain is GEEVAQTPKHLVRGEGQKAKLYCAPIKGHSYVFWYQQVLKNEFKFLISFQNENVFDETGMPKERFSAKCLPNSPCSLEIQATKLEDSAVYFCASSQYSPRDRALLYGYTFGSGTRLTVV.

The rearrangement joins TRBV11-2 to TRBJ2-1, with 7 bases matching TRBD1. This CDR3 spans 11 amino acids. The V segment lost 2 bases and the J segment 15 bases; nucleotides outside the gene matches: 4. The V gene's germline CDR1 is SGHAT and CDR2 FQNNGV. CDR3 sequence (DNA): TGTGCCAGCAGCTTAAGGACAGGCCTGTTCTTC. Translation gives CASSLRTGLFF.

This chain uses TRBV5-1 with TRBJ2-3; D perhaps matches TRBD1 (6 bases). The CDR3 is made up of 13 amino acids. Trimming pared 2 bases from V and 5 bases from J, leaving 9 bases between. CDR1 is SGHRS and CDR2 is YFSETQ in the germline V gene. In DNA, the CDR3 is TGCGCCAGCAGCTTAGGACAGCTAGATACGCAGTATTTT. Translating it yields CASSLGQLDTQYF.